A selection of T cell receptor beta chains follows, all from one sample in a study of blood T cell repertoires in COVID-19. Produced via immunoSEQ multiplex PCR; TCRdb's table is partial and in-frame only. The sample has 250,000 to 300,000 clones, roughly 80% seen once. Sequences were obtained from PBMCs or T cells enriched from blood (not recorded which). These receptors all stem from a man aged 35 to 55 who had been exposed to COVID-19. Both conserved end residues are part of each CDR3. Each record gives: clone size, D gene, J gene, V gene, CDR3 length, CDR3 protein, CDR3 DNA. D genes are given only for firm matches. Only some rows state a clone size, as once, few, many or a class for expanded clones.

clone size: NA; D gene: NA; J gene: TRBJ1-3; V gene: TRBV3-1/TRBV3-2; CDR3 length: 15; CDR3 protein: CASSQDGLAGNTIYF; CDR3 DNA: TGTGCCAGCAGCCAAGACGGGTTGGCTGGAAACACCATATATTTT
clone size: NA; D gene: TRBD1; J gene: TRBJ2-7; V gene: TRBV6-5; CDR3 length: 14; CDR3 protein: CASKTQGASYEQYF; CDR3 DNA: TGTGCCAGCAAAACACAGGGGGCGTCCTACGAGCAGTACTTC
clone size: NA; D gene: NA; J gene: TRBJ2-4; V gene: TRBV11-2; CDR3 length: 14; CDR3 protein: CASSLDRVGNIQYF; CDR3 DNA: TGTGCCAGCAGCTTAGACAGGGTCGGAAACATTCAGTACTTC
clone size: NA; D gene: TRBD1; J gene: TRBJ1-4; V gene: TRBV10-2; CDR3 length: 17; CDR3 protein: CASSATGSGPTNEKLFF; CDR3 DNA: TGCGCCAGCAGCGCGACAGGGTCAGGGCCAACTAATGAAAAACTGTTTTTT
clone size: NA; D gene: NA; J gene: TRBJ2-2; V gene: TRBV6-1; CDR3 length: 14; CDR3 protein: CASTGPTNTGELFF; CDR3 DNA: TGTGCCAGCACGGGTCCTACTAATACCGGGGAGCTGTTTTTT
clone size: NA; D gene: NA; J gene: TRBJ2-7; V gene: TRBV7-9; CDR3 length: 15; CDR3 protein: CASSPRGGALEKQYF; CDR3 DNA: TGTGCCAGCAGCCCCCGTGGGGGGGCGCTAGAAAAGCAGTACTTC
clone size: NA; D gene: NA; J gene: TRBJ1-3; V gene: TRBV12-3/TRBV12-4; CDR3 length: 13; CDR3 protein: CASRNGGGNTIYF; CDR3 DNA: TGTGCCAGCAGGAACGGGGGAGGAAACACCATATATTTT
clone size: NA; D gene: TRBD2; J gene: TRBJ2-1; V gene: TRBV5-1; CDR3 length: 15; CDR3 protein: CASSLAPGGPGEQFF; CDR3 DNA: TGCGCCAGCAGCTTGGCCCCGGGAGGGCCCGGTGAGCAGTTCTTC
clone size: NA; D gene: TRBD2; J gene: TRBJ2-7; V gene: TRBV7-9; CDR3 length: 15; CDR3 protein: CASSLGLGGRPTRYF; CDR3 DNA: TGTGCCAGCAGCTTGGGGCTTGGCGGGAGGCCGACAAGGTACTTC
clone size: NA; D gene: TRBD2; J gene: TRBJ2-5; V gene: TRBV5-6; CDR3 length: 15; CDR3 protein: CASSPFIGSGGTQYF; CDR3 DNA: TGTGCCAGCAGCCCTTTCATTGGTTCGGGGGGGACCCAGTACTTC
clone size: NA; D gene: NA; J gene: TRBJ1-1; V gene: TRBV15; CDR3 length: 15; CDR3 protein: CATSILEGRRTEAFF; CDR3 DNA: TGTGCCACCAGCATCCTAGAGGGGAGGAGGACTGAAGCTTTCTTT
clone size: NA; D gene: TRBD2; J gene: TRBJ2-2; V gene: TRBV6-5; CDR3 length: 15; CDR3 protein: CASSYSGMDTGELFF; CDR3 DNA: TGTGCCAGCAGTTACAGCGGGATGGACACCGGGGAGCTGTTTTTT
clone size: NA; D gene: NA; J gene: TRBJ1-2; V gene: TRBV5-1; CDR3 length: 16; CDR3 protein: CASSLDHGVGIYGYTF; CDR3 DNA: TGCGCCAGCAGCTTGGATCACGGGGTTGGGATCTATGGCTACACCTTC
clone size: NA; D gene: TRBD1; J gene: TRBJ1-5; V gene: TRBV24-1; CDR3 length: 15; CDR3 protein: CATSDAGQGAQPQHF; CDR3 DNA: TGTGCCACCAGTGACGCTGGACAGGGGGCTCAGCCCCAGCATTTT
clone size: NA; D gene: NA; J gene: TRBJ2-7; V gene: TRBV7-8; CDR3 length: 17; CDR3 protein: CASSLGSRGVPSYEQYF; CDR3 DNA: TGTGCCAGCAGCTTAGGCAGCCGCGGGGTCCCCTCCTACGAGCAGTACTTC
clone size: NA; D gene: NA; J gene: TRBJ2-3; V gene: TRBV12-3/TRBV12-4; CDR3 length: 13; CDR3 protein: CASSFGALDTQYF; CDR3 DNA: TGTGCCAGCAGTTTCGGAGCATTGGATACGCAGTATTTT
clone size: once; D gene: TRBD1; J gene: TRBJ1-5; V gene: TRBV19; CDR3 length: 14; CDR3 protein: CASTDRDIEAPQHF; CDR3 DNA: TGTGCCAGTACCGACAGGGATATTGAAGCGCCCCAGCATTTT